This T cell receptor beta chain is from a study of metastatic and nonmetastatic thyroid tumors. Germline-derived CDR1 and CDR2 are DFQATT and SNEGSKA (reference sequence). The CDR3 consists of 14 residues. TCRdb re-analyzed the PCR reads using MiXCR. The data hold roughly 40,000 clones, with less than 20% observed a single time. This clone appeared many times. A read error may account for a junction end that differs from germline. No patient had received any treatment before thyroid surgery. The chain is built from TRBV20-1 and TRBJ2-1, with D maybe TRBD2 (6 bases). Input material: tumor tissue. This sequence originates from a female donor with papillary thyroid cancer or a benign thyroid nodule (not recorded which). Some clones in this sample may be carry-over from other donors' samples. In DNA form, the CDR3 reads TGCAGTGCTAGACAGCTAGCGTATAGGAGTGAGCAGCTCTTC. Protein sequence: CSARQLAYRSEQLF.